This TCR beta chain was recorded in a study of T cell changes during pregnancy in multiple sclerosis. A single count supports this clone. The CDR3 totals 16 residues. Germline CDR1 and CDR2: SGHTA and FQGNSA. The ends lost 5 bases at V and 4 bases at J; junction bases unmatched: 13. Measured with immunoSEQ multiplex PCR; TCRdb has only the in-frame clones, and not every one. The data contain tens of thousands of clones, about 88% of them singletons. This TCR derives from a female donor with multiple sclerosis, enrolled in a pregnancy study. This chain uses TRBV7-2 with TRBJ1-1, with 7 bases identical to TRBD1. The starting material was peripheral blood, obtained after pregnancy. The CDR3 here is CASSPRTGRFGTEAFF. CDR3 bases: TGTGCCAGCAGCCCCAGGACAGGAAGGTTTGGCACTGAAGCTTTCTTT.